The next 2 T cell receptor beta chains were all read from a single sample in a study of cytomegalovirus exposure and HLA in healthy donors. The PCR used 60 Vbeta and 13 Jbeta primers. The protocol was immunoSEQ multiplex PCR, while the TCRdb copy is restricted to in-frame clones and leaves out a portion. Of roughly 160,000 clones in the sample, over 75% were seen once. The specimen was PBMCs. Receptors originate from a man aged 35 to 55 in good health and CMV-seronegative.

The chain carries TRBV6-6 and TRBJ2-7; D unclear. This CDR3 contains 15 residues. V lost 4 bases, J lost 7 bases, and 20 bases lay in between. CDR1 is MNHNY and CDR2 is SVGAGI in the germline V gene (reference sequence). CDR3 nucleotides: TGTGCCAGCAGTTGGATTGAGGCGGCCCCCCGGGAGCAGTACTTC. As protein: CASSWIEAAPREQYF.

The chain recombines TRBV7-2 with TRBJ1-1, with D possibly being TRBD1 (5 bases). This CDR3 region has 14 residues. V was cut by 2 bases and J by 2 bases, with 9 bases left in between. CDR1 is SGHTA, CDR2 FQGNSA, per germline. The CDR3 bases are TGTGCCAGCAGCTTAAGCAGGGCTAACACTGAAGCTTTCTTT. Translation: CASSLSRANTEAFF.